Reported below is one T cell receptor beta chain. As yet, its antigen is unknown. Within the ViraFEST assay, antigen-specific CD4+ T cells underwent expansion with viral peptide pools prior to sequencing. Upon completion of around ten days in culture, CD4+ T cells were isolated. All vaccine recipients tested negative for nucleocapsid antibodies and had never contracted SARS-CoV-2 infection. Clones were sequenced by immunoSEQ multiplex PCR, and TCRdb holds only the in-frame ones, with some missing. The sample shows just under 75,000 clones, 60% to 75% of them seen only once. This specimen comes from a study of vaccination effects on CD4 cells after COVID-19. Sequenced here: CD4+ T cells from PBMCs cultured with HCoV-NL63 spike peptides, sampled before COVID-19 vaccination. This sequence was found in a human donor who received a COVID-19 vaccine.

The CDR3 is CASSSQGDRYGYTF. CDR3 nucleotides: TGCGCCAGCAGCTCGCAGGGGGACAGATATGGCTACACCTTC. The V call is TRBV5-1, the J call TRBJ1-2; 7 nucleotides line up with TRBD1. The CDR3 runs to 14 residues. J lost 5 bases, V lost 3 bases, and 7 bases had no gene match. From germline, CDR1 is SGHRS and CDR2 YFSETQ.